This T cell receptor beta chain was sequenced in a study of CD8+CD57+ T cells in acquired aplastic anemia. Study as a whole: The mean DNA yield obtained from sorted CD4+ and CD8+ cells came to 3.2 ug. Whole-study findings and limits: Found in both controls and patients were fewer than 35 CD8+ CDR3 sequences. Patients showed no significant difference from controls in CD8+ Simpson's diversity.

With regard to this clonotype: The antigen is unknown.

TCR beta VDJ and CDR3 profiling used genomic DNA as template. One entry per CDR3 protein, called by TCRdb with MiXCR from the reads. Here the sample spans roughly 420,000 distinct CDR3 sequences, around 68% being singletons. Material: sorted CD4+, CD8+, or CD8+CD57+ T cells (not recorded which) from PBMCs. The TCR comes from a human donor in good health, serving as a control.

DNA of the CDR3: TGTGCCAGCAGAACGGAAGGGGGCTCCTACGAGCAGTACTTC. Its protein product is CASRTEGGSYEQYF. This sequence joins TRBV2 and TRBJ2-7, with D possibly matching TRBD1 (6 bases). The CDR3 has 14 amino acids. The germline V and J ends were trimmed by 6 bases and 0 bases, with 12 bases remaining between them. The germline CDR1 and CDR2 sequences are SNHLY and FYNNEI.